This TCR beta chain was captured in a study of cytomegalovirus exposure and HLA in healthy donors (dated by TCRdb to the late 2010s). A note on the overall study: According to a later analysis, one platform produced both the 110 or so validation repertoires and the approximately 660 repertoires of the first cohort. The study aimed to test whether signatures of past pathogen exposure could be identified by cataloging public T cell receptors. In addition to the first cohort of 666 subjects, a separate validation cohort of some 120 different subjects was used. High-throughput TCR immunosequencing, statistical association of individual TCRs with disease status, and machine learning were combined to predict cytomegalovirus infection status. Findings and caveats that apply to the study as a whole: The study listed over 150 TCR beta chains as associated with cytomegalovirus. Subsequent analysis determined that TCRs grouped into clusters in the first cohort also showed a tendency toward co-occurrence across the 90 to 150 validation repertoires, and 85% to 95% of cluster scores exceeded 0. Most TCR sequences were observed very rarely across donors, whereas some public TCRs were present in many individuals. The authors suggested that the approach could potentially be extended to other disease states and immunological phenotypes. A few of the identified cytomegalovirus-associated TCR beta chains were confirmed in vitro to be specific for cytomegalovirus antigens. All 120 or so repertoires were used to score co-occurrence in the validation cohort in a later analysis, because that analysis had no HLA typing for the cohort. Cytomegalovirus status was reported to be diagnosed by the classifier with high specificity and sensitivity in both the original and validation cohorts.

Unmatched junction bases come to 6, with V trimmed by 6 bases and J by 3 bases. The CDR3 contains 14 residues, cysteine and phenylalanine counted. This entry keeps only the CDR3 DNA: 42 bases, framed from base 1. In the germline V gene (reference sequence), CDR1 corresponds to MNHEY and CDR2 to SMNVEV. To note about this clone: What this receptor recognizes is not known. Base qualities were left out, and no much larger clone turns up one base away.

The donors belonged to the validation cohort of over a hundred subjects, which was separate from the roughly 700-subject first cohort. The library was generated by the immunoSEQ multiplex PCR assay. The original pipeline was this. A statistical classification framework was developed to diagnose cytomegalovirus status using the catalog of TCR beta chain sequences. This is the immuneACCESS table as TCRdb keeps it, with only in-frame sequences that have V and J called. A part of the clones is gone; compared with another copy, unresolved V genes explain less than half, and the rest is unexplained. V and J calls and clone size are copied from that table; D and trimming were computed from the DNA. The sample data list over 150,000 clones, and roughly nine tenths of these were observed just once. 3% to 3.5% of the sample comes from the top ten.

The clonotype was recovered from a woman in her late teens or twenties in good health and CMV-seropositive. The sequencing sample was made of PBMCs. The chain employs TRBV27 and TRBJ2-7; 9 bases in the junction line up with TRBD2. In nucleotide form, the sequence is TGTGCCAGCAGGCGACTAGCGGATCTCTACGAGCAGTACTTC. Translated, this is CASRRLADLYEQYF.